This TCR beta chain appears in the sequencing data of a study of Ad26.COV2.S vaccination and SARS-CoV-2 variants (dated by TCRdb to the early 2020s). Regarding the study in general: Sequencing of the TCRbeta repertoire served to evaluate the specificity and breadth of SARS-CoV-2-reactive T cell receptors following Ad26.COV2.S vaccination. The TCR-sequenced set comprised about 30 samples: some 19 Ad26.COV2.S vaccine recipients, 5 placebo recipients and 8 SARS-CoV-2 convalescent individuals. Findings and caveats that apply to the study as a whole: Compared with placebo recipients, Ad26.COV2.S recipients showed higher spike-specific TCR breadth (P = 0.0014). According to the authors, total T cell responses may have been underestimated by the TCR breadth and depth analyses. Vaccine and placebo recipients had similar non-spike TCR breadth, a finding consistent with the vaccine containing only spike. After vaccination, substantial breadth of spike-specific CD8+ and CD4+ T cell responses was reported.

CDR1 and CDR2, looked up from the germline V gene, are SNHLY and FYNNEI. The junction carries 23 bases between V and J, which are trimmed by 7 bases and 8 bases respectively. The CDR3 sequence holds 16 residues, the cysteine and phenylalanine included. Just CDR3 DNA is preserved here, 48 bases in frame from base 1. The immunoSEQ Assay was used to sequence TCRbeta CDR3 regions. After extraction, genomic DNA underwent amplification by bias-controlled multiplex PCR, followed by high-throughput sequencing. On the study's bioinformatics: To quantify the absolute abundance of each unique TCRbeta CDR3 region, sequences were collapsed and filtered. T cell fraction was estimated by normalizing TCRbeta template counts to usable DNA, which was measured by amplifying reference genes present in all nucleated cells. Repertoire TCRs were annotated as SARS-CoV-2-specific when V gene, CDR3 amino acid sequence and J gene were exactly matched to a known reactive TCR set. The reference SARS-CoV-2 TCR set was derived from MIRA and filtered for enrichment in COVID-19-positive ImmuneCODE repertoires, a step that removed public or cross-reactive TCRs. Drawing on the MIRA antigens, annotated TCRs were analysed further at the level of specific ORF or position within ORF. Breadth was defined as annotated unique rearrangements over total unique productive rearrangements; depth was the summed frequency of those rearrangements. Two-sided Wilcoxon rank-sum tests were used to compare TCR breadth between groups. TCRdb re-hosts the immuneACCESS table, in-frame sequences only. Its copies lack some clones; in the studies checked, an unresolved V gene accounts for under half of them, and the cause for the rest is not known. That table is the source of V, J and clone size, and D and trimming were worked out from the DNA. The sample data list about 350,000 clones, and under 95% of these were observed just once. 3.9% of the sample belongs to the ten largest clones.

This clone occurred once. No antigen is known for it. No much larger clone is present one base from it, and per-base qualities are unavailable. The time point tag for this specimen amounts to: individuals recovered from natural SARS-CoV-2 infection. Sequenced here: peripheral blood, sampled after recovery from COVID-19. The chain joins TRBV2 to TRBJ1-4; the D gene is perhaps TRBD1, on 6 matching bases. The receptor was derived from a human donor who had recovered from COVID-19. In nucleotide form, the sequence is TGTGCCAGCACGTCAGTTACAGGGCCCATAGGGGAAAAACTGTTTTTT. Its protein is CASTSVTGPIGEKLFF. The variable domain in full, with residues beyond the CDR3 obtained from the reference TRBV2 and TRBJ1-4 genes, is EPEVTQTPSHQVTQMGQEVILRCVPISNHLYFYWYRQILGQKVEFLVSFYNNEISEKSEIFDDQFSVERPDGSNFTLKIRSTKLEDSAMYFCASTSVTGPIGEKLFFGSGTQLSVL.